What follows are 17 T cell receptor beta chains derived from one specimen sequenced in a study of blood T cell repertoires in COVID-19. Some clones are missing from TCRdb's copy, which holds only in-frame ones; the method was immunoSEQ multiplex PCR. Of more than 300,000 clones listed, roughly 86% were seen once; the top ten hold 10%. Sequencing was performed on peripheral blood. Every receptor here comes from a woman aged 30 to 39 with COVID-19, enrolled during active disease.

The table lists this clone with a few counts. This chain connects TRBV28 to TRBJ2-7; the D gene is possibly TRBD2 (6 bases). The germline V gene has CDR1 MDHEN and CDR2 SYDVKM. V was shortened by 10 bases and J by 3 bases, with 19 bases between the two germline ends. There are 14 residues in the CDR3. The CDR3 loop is CATRDSSRYYEQYF. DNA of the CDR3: TGTGCCACGCGGGACTCCTCGCGGTACTACGAGCAGTACTTC.

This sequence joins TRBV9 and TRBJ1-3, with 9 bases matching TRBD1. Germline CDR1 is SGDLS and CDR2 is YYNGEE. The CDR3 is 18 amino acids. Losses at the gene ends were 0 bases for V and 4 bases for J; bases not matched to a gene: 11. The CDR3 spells CASSVGPGTGNSGNTIYF. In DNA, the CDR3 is TGTGCCAGCAGCGTAGGGCCGGGGACAGGGAACTCGGGAAACACCATATATTTT.

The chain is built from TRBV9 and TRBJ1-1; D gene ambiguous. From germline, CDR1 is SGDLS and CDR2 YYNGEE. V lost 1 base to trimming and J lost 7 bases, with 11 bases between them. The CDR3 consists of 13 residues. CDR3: CASSVRGGNEAFF. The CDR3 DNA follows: TGTGCCAGCAGCGTAAGAGGCGGAAATGAAGCTTTCTTT.

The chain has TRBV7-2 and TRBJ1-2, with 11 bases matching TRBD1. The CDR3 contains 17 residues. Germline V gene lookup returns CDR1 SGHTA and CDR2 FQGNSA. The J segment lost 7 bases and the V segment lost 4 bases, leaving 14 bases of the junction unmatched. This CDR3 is CASSYPLDRGRLGGYTF. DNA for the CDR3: TGTGCCAGCAGCTACCCTTTGGACAGGGGGCGATTGGGTGGCTACACCTTC.

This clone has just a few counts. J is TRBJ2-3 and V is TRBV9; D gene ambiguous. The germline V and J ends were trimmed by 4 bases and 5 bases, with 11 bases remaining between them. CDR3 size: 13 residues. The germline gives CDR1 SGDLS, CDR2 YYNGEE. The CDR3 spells CASSTPSLDTQYF. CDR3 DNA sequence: TGTGCCAGCAGCACTCCCTCTTTAGATACGCAGTATTTT.

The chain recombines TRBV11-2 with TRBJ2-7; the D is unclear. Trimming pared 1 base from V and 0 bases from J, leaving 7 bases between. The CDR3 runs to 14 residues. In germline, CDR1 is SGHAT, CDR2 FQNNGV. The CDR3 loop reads CASSLAPSSYEQYF. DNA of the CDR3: TGTGCCAGCAGCTTAGCTCCGAGCTCCTACGAGCAGTACTTC.

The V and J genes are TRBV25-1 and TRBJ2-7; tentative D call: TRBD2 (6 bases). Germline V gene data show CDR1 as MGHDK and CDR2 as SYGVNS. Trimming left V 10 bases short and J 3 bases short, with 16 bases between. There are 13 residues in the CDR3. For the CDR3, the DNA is TGTGCCATTCCCTGGGGGGTTTTCTACGAGCAGTACTTC. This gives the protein CAIPWGVFYEQYF.

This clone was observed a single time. The DNA of the CDR3 is TGTGCCAGCAGCCAAGATCGGGATCAGCCCCAGCATTTT. Residues: CASSQDRDQPQHF. The chain uses TRBV3-1 (or the pseudogene TRBV3-2) and TRBJ1-5; no definite D call. CDR1 is LGHDT and CDR2 is YNNKEL in the germline V gene (reference sequence). V was pared by 0 bases and J by 5 bases, with 5 bases between. This CDR3 region has 13 residues.

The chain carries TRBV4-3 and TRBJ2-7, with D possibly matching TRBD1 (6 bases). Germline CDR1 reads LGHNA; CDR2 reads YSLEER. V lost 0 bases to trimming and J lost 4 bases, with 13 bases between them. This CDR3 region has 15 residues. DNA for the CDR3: TGCGCCAGCAGCCAAGATCAAGGTCAGGGGTACGAGCAGTACTTC. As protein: CASSQDQGQGYEQYF.

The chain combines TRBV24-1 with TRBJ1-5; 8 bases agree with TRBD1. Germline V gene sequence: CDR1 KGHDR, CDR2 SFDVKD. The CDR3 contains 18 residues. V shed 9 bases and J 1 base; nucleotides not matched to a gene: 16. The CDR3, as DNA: TGTGCCACCCGGGGGGCCCAGCAGGGGGCGTCCAGCAATCAGCCCCAGCATTTT. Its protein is CATRGAQQGASSNQPQHF.

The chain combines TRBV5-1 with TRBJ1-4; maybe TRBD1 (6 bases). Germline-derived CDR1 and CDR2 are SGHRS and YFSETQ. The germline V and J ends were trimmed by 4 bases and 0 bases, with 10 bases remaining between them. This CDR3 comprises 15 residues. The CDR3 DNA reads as TGCGCCAGCAGCGAACAGGGCCCAACTAATGAAAAACTGTTTTTT. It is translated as CASSEQGPTNEKLFF.

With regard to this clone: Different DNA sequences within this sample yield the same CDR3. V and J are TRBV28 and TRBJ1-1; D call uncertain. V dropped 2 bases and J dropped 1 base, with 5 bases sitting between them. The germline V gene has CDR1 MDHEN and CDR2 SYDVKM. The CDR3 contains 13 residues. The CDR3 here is CASSLPGNTEAFF. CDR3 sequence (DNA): TGTGCCAGCAGTTTACCAGGGAACACTGAAGCTTTCTTT.

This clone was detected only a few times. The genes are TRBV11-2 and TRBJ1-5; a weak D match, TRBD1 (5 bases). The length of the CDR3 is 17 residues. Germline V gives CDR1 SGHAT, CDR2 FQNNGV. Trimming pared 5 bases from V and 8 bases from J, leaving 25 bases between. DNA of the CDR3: TGTGCCAGCAGCCGTGGGGCCAACGGATGGGGCGGGGAGCCCCAGCATTTT. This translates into CASSRGANGWGGEPQHF. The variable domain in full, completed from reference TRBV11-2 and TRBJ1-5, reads EAGVAQSPRYKIIEKRQSVAFWCNPISGHATLYWYQQILGQGPKLLIQFQNNGVVDDSQLPKDRFSAERLKGVDSTLKIQPAKLEDSAVYLCASSRGANGWGGEPQHFGDGTRLSIL.

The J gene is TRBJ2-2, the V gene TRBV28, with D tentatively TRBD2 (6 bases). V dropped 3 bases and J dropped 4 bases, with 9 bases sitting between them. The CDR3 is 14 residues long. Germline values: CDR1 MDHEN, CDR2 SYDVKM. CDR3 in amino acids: CASSFGGATGELFF. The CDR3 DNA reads TGTGCCAGCAGTTTCGGGGGAGCCACCGGGGAGCTGTTTTTT.

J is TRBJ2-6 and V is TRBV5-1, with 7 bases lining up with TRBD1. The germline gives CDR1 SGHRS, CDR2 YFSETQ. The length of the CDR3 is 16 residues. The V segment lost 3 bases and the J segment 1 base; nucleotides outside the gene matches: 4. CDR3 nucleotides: TGCGCCAGCAGCTGGACAGGACAATCTGGGGCCAACGTCCTGACTTTC. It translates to CASSWTGQSGANVLTF.

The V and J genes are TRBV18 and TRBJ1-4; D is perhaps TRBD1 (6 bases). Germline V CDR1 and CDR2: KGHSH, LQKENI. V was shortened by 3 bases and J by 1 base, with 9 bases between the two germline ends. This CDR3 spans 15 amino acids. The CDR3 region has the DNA TGTGCCAGCTCACCCCAGACAGGAACTAATGAAAAACTGTTTTTT. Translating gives CASSPQTGTNEKLFF.

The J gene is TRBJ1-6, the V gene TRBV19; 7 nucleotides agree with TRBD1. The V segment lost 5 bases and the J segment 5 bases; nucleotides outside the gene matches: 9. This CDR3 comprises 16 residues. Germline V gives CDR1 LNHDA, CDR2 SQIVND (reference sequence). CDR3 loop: CASSDRDSRNNSPLHF. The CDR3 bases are TGTGCCAGTAGTGACCGGGACAGCCGCAATAATTCACCCCTCCACTTT.